These 6 T cell receptor beta chains came from one sample sequenced in a study of beta chain features in type 1 diabetes. TCRB transcripts that were expressed got sequenced, as all of the isolated RNA had been reverse transcribed. Sequencing was performed with immunoSEQ multiplex PCR; in TCRdb, only in-frame clones are kept and a portion is missing. The sample lists about 180,000 clones, about 13% occurring once. The sequenced sample consisted of central memory CD4+ T cells from blood. These receptors were obtained from a woman between 18 and 30 years old in good health.

The chain is built from TRBV5-1 and TRBJ2-2, with TRBD2 identical over 9 bases. Trimming cost V 5 bases and J 6 bases; bases outside gene matches: 8. The length of the CDR3 is 15 residues. Germline assignment: CDR1 SGHRS and CDR2 YFSETQ. The CDR3 region is CASSRIAGEAGELFF. In nucleotides, the CDR3 is TGCGCCAGCAGTCGTATAGCGGGAGAGGCCGGGGAGCTGTTTTTT.

A remark on this clone: Within the sample, other DNA sequences also encode this same CDR3. The chain combines TRBV29-1 with TRBJ2-7, with 7 bases fitting TRBD2. The CDR3 loop spans 14 amino acids. V shed 0 bases and J 3 bases; nucleotides not matched to a gene: 5. CDR1 is SQVTM, CDR2 ANQGSEA, per germline. Here the CDR3 reads CSVEDGRGHYEQYF. The DNA for the CDR3 is TGCAGCGTTGAAGATGGGAGGGGCCACTACGAGCAGTACTTC.

The V gene is TRBV30, the J gene TRBJ1-4; tentative D call: TRBD1 (5 bases). The CDR3 consists of 15 residues. V gave up 1 base and J gave up 0 bases, with 9 bases separating them. From germline, CDR1 is GTSNPN and CDR2 SVGIG (reference sequence). The CDR3 sequence: CAWSGQGSTNEKLFF. The DNA for the CDR3 is TGTGCCTGGAGTGGGCAGGGATCAACTAATGAAAAACTGTTTTTT.

J is TRBJ2-1 and V is TRBV30; D is unclear. The ends were cut back, 7 bases at V and 0 bases at J, with 16 bases in the middle. The V gene's germline CDR1 is GTSNPN and CDR2 SVGIG (reference sequence). This CDR3 is built from 15 residues. CDR3 residues: CASRLDPSSYNEQFF. In nucleotides, the CDR3 is TGTGCCTCGAGGCTAGACCCGAGCTCCTACAATGAGCAGTTCTTC. Based on the CDR3 plus reference TRBV30 and TRBJ2-1, the full variable domain is SQTIHQWPATLVQPVGSPLSLECTVEGTSNPNLYWYRQAAGRGLQLLFYSVGIGQISSEVPQNLSASRPQDRQFILSSKKLLLSDSGFYLCASRLDPSSYNEQFFGPGTRLTVL.

There are a few counts of this clone. The J gene is TRBJ2-7, the V gene TRBV27, with D possibly TRBD2 on 6 matching bases. Germline V gene lookup returns CDR1 MNHEY and CDR2 SMNVEV (reference sequence). CDR3 size: 14 residues. V was pared by 5 bases and J by 3 bases, with 14 bases between. For the CDR3, the DNA is TGTGCCAGCAGTCCCCGGGAGTTCGGCTACGAGCAGTACTTC. This sequence encodes CASSPREFGYEQYF.

The chain couples TRBV2 to TRBJ2-5, with D perhaps TRBD1 (5 bases). This CDR3 contains 14 residues. V was pared by 7 bases and J by 7 bases, with 19 bases between. In germline, CDR1 is SNHLY, CDR2 FYNNEI. The CDR3 DNA reads as TGTGCCAGCACACCAGAGGCAGGGTTGGGGACCCAGTACTTC. This translates into CASTPEAGLGTQYF.